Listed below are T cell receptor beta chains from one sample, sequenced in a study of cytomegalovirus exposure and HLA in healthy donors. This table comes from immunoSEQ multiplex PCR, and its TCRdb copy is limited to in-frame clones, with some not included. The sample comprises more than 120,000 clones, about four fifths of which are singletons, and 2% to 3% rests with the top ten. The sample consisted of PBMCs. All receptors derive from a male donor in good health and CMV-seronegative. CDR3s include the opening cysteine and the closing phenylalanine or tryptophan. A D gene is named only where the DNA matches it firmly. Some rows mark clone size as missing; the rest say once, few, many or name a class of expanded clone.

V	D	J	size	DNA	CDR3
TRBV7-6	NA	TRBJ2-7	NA	TGTGCCAGCAGCTTAGGGCAGGGAGGTGGCTACGAGCAGTACTTC	CASSLGQGGGYEQYF
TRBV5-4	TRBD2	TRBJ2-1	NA	TGTGCCAGCAGCACTAGCGGGAGTTGGTACAATGAGCAGTTCTTC	CASSTSGSWYNEQFF
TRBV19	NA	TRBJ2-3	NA	TGTGCCAGTAGTATAGATCGTAGTCTGAACACAGATACGCAGTATTTT	CASSIDRSLNTDTQYF
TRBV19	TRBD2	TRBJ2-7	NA	TGTGCCAGTAGTATCAGCGGGGCCACCTACGAGCAGTACTTC	CASSISGATYEQYF
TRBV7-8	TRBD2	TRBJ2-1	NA	TGTGCCAGCAGCTTGACCGGGACTAGCGGTTTCAATGAGCAGTTCTTC	CASSLTGTSGFNEQFF
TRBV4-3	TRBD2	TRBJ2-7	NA	TGCGCCAGCAGCCAAGTGCTAGCGGGAGGTTACGAGCAGTACTTC	CASSQVLAGGYEQYF
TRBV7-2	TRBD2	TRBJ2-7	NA	TGTGCCAGCAGCTTAGCGGGAGGGCCGCGGGAGCAGTACTTC	CASSLAGGPREQYF
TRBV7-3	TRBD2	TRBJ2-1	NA	TGTGCCAGCAGCCTAGGACTAGCTAGCGATGAGCAGTTCTTC	CASSLGLASDEQFF
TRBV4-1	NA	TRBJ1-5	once	TGCGCCAGCAGGTACAGGGATGTGGGCAATCAGCCCCAGCATTTT	CASRYRDVGNQPQHF
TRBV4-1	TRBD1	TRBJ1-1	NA	TGCGCCAGCAGCCAAGATGGGACAGGGGGCCGATGGGCTTTCTTT	CASSQDGTGGRWAFF